This T cell receptor beta chain stems from a study of siplizumab effects on memory and regulatory T cells. Points from the study as a whole: The majority of clones, roughly 75-97% of proliferating CD4+ or CD8+ clones, lacked an assignable naive or memory phenotype. Naive T cells apparently outstripped memory cells in diversity and seemed major alloresponse contributors.

CDR3 length: 19 amino acids. V trimming: 4 bases; J trimming: 2 bases; junction bases outside the gene matches: 18. CDR1 and CDR2 from the germline V gene are LNHDA and SQIVND (reference sequence). Here immunoSEQ multiplex PCR was the method, and the copy in TCRdb shows in-frame clones only, minus some. The sample includes over 80,000 clones, around 90% of them seen just once. A word on this clone: Its target is unknown.

The clonotype was recovered from a human donor in good health. Sequencing input: Tregs sorted from blood. V and J are TRBV19 and TRBJ2-5, with TRBD1 matching over 8 bases. CDR3 sequence: CASSRRPTGQGKRQETQYF. The CDR3 DNA sequence: TGTGCCAGTAGTAGACGACCGACAGGACAGGGCAAACGACAAGAGACCCAGTACTTC.